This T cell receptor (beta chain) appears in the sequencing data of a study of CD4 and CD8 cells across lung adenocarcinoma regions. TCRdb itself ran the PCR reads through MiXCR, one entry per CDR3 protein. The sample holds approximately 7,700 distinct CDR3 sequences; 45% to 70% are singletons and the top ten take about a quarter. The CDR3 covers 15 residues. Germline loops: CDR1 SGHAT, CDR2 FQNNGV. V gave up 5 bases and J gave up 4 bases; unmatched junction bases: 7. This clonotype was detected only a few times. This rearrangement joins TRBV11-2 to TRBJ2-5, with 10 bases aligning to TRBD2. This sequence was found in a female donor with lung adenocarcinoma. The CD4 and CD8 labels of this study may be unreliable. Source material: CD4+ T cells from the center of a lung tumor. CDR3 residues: CASSPTSGTGETQYF. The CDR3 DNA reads TGTGCCAGCAGCCCAACTAGCGGGACGGGAGAGACCCAGTACTTC.